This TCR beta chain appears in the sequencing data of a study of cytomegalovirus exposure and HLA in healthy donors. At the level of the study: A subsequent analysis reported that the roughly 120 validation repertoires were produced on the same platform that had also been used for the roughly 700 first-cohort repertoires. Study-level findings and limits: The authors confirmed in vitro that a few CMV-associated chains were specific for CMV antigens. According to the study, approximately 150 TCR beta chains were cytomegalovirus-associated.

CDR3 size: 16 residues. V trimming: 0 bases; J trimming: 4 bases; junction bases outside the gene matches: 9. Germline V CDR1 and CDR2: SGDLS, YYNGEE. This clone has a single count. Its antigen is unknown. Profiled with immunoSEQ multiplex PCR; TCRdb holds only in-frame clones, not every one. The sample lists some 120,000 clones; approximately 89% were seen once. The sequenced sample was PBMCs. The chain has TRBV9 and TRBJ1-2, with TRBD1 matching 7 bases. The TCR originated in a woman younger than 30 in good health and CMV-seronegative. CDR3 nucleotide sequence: TGTGCCAGCAGCGTAGGCGGTCAGGGGGTAGTCTATGGCTACACCTTC. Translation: CASSVGGQGVVYGYTF.